These 7 T cell receptor beta chains originate from one sample sequenced in a study of blood T cell repertoires in COVID-19. The repertoire was sequenced with immunoSEQ multiplex PCR; TCRdb's copy has only in-frame clones and lacks some. Of some 46,000 clones listed, roughly four fifths are singletons. The sample consisted of peripheral blood. The receptors shown here come from a man aged 55 to 69 with active COVID-19.

The rearrangement links TRBV5-1 to TRBJ2-3, with TRBD1 identical over 9 bases. Germline CDR1 is SGHRS and CDR2 is YFSETQ. The CDR3 runs 18 residues. V shed 4 bases, J shed 2 bases, and the junction held 14 bases outside the gene matches. CDR3 nucleotides: TGCGCCAGCAGCCTCAGGACAGGGGCTGGAACGCACACAGATACGCAGTATTTT. Its protein product is CASSLRTGAGTHTDTQYF.

This clone was seen more than once but under ten times. The chain is built from TRBV5-8 and TRBJ1-6, with 7 positions matching TRBD1. Germline loops: CDR1 SGHTS, CDR2 YDEGEE. Losses at the gene ends were 3 bases for V and 9 bases for J; bases not matched to a gene: 6. The CDR3 is 14 residues long. In DNA form, the CDR3 reads TGTGCCAGCAGCTCCCAGGGGGTAAGTTCACCCCTCCACTTT. This translates into CASSSQGVSSPLHF.

J is TRBJ2-3 and V is TRBV9; 7 bases are shared with TRBD1. Per germline, CDR1 SGDLS and CDR2 YYNGEE. The CDR3 runs 17 residues. After removal of 0 bases from V and 2 bases from J, the junction contained 9 bases not matched to a gene. DNA of the CDR3: TGTGCCAGCAGCGTAGCTAGAAAGGGGGCGGACACAGATACGCAGTATTTT. Translation: CASSVARKGADTDTQYF.

The chain combines TRBV7-2 with TRBJ1-2, with 12 bases matching TRBD1. Per germline, CDR1 SGHTA and CDR2 FQGNSA. The CDR3 totals 16 residues. Germline trimming cut 4 bases from V and 5 bases from J; bases unmatched to any gene: 8. The CDR3 DNA reads as TGTGCCAGCAGCTCCGGGACAGGGGGCACAAGATATGGCTACACCTTC. Its translation is CASSSGTGGTRYGYTF.

The chain carries TRBV6-5 and TRBJ1-1; TRBD1 matches 10 bases. CDR1 is MNHEY, CDR2 SVGAGI, per germline. The CDR3 has 14 residues. Unmatched junction bases numbered 6, after V lost 6 bases and J lost 5 bases. This CDR3 is CASSRTGGETEAFF. CDR3 DNA: TGTGCCAGCAGCCGGACAGGGGGTGAAACTGAAGCTTTCTTT.

The rearrangement uses TRBV9 and TRBJ2-1, with 12 positions matching TRBD2. This CDR3 is 16 amino acids long. With V trimmed by 2 bases and J by 7 bases, 7 bases remained unmatched. Germline V gives CDR1 SGDLS, CDR2 YYNGEE. Here the CDR3 reads CASSVASGGAVNEQFF. The CDR3 nucleotides read TGTGCCAGCAGCGTGGCTAGCGGGGGGGCCGTTAATGAGCAGTTCTTC.

The chain carries TRBV29-1 and TRBJ1-2; 8 bases map to TRBD1. Germline assignment: CDR1 SQVTM and CDR2 ANQGSEA. The CDR3 is made up of 13 amino acids. Losses at the gene ends were 4 bases for V and 7 bases for J; bases not matched to a gene: 8. The CDR3 coding sequence is TGCAGCGTTGCCATCGACAGGGGTTTTGGCTACACCTTC. This encodes CSVAIDRGFGYTF.